Below are 18 T cell receptor beta chains sequenced from a single sample in a study of low-dose radiotherapy and immunotherapy resistance in tumors. TRAV- and TRBV-specific primers, spanning alpha and beta chains, primed first-strand cDNA. TCR amplification used roughly 20 PCR cycles, a constant-region primer and a V-primer adapter. In TCRdb, the reads were re-called with MiXCR into one record per CDR3 protein. The data show under 75,000 distinct CDR3 sequences, about 23% seen once. Time point specified: after trial treatment. Treatment defined: LDRT plus nivolumab, ipilimumab, low-dose cyclophosphamide and aspirin (RACIN trial). The material was PBMCs, obtained after low-dose radiotherapy plus immunotherapy. These receptors all stem from a male donor with prostate cancer.

Turning to this clonotype: The germline gene is not matched at one end of the junction; a read error may be the cause. The CDR3 DNA sequence: TGTGCCAGCAGCTTCCGCGCGGGACTGAGGAACACTGAAGCTTACTTT. Protein: CASSFRAGLRNTEAYF. This sequence joins TRBV7-6 and TRBJ1-1; tentative D call: TRBD1 (5 bases). The CDR3 is 16 residues long. Per the germline V gene, CDR1 is SGHVS and CDR2 is FNYEAQ.

This clonotype showed up many times. The chain recombines TRBV7-6 with TRBJ2-2; D not certain. Trimming pared 0 bases from V and 5 bases from J, leaving 7 bases between. CDR1 is SGHVS, CDR2 FNYEAQ, per germline. The length of the CDR3 is 14 residues. Written as DNA, the CDR3 is TGTGCCAGCAGCTTAGCGCGTCAGACCGGGGAGCTGTTTTTT. Its translation: CASSLARQTGELFF.

This chain uses TRBV18 with TRBJ2-7; D ambiguous. The CDR3 is made up of 12 amino acids. V lost 5 bases, J lost 2 bases, and 7 bases lay in between. CDR1 and CDR2 from the germline V gene are KGHSH and LQKENI. Here the CDR3 reads CASSGDTYEQYF. The DNA of the CDR3 is TGTGCCAGCTCAGGAGACACCTACGAGCAGTACTTC.

In this sample, this clonotype turned up many times. The CDR3 nucleotides read TGTGCCAGCAAAACGGGACAGGGGGGTCCGGATACGCAGTATTTT. This encodes CASKTGQGGPDTQYF. The chain recombines TRBV6-5 with TRBJ2-3; 11 bases fit TRBD1. The CDR3 sequence is 15 residues long. Trimming at V came to 7 bases and at J to 6 bases, leaving 9 bases not matched to a gene. The V gene's germline CDR1 is MNHEY and CDR2 SVGAGI.

This clonotype was detected many times. The chain is built from TRBV14 and TRBJ2-7, with D perhaps assigned TRBD1 or TRBD2 (5 bases each). V shed 4 bases and J shed 0 bases, with 10 bases lying between them. The CDR3 is 14 amino acids. CDR1 and CDR2 (germline): SGHDN, FVKESK. CDR3 amino acids: CASSPGTLSYEQYF. In DNA form, the CDR3 reads TGTGCCAGCAGCCCTGGGACCCTCTCCTACGAGCAGTACTTC.

This clonotype was detected ten times or more. V and J are TRBV12-3 or TRBV12-4 and TRBJ2-1; 10 bases map to TRBD2. V lost 6 bases and J lost 10; bases outside the gene matches: 9. This CDR3 has 14 residues. The CDR3 spells CASSNSGGRREQFF. As DNA, the CDR3 is TGTGCCAGCAGCAATAGCGGGGGGCGGCGCGAGCAGTTCTTC.

The chain employs TRBV24-1 and TRBJ1-1; perhaps TRBD1 as D (5 bases). Trimming stripped 4 bases from V and 3 bases from J, with 8 bases between. CDR1 is KGHDR, CDR2 SFDVKD, per germline. This CDR3 comprises 13 residues. CDR3 DNA sequence: TGTGCCACCAGTGAAGGGGAGCACACTGAAGCTTTCTTT. It is translated as CATSEGEHTEAFF.

At least ten counts were recorded for this clonotype. The chain links TRBV18 to TRBJ2-3; 9 bases fit TRBD1. V trimming: 4 bases; J trimming: 4 bases; junction bases outside the gene matches: 9. Germline V lookup: CDR1 KGHSH, CDR2 LQKENI. The CDR3 extends over 16 amino acids. The CDR3 sequence: CASSQRGQGTADTQYF. In nucleotides, the CDR3 is TGTGCCAGCTCACAACGCGGACAGGGGACCGCAGATACGCAGTATTTT.

The chain combines TRBV28 with TRBJ1-4, with D uncertain. Germline assignment: CDR1 MDHEN and CDR2 SYDVKM. The CDR3 length is 14 residues. Trimming stripped 1 base from V and 5 bases from J, with 8 bases between. CDR3 coding DNA: TGTGCCAGCAGTTTATACGGCCCGAATGAAAAACTGTTTTTT. As protein: CASSLYGPNEKLFF.

The count of this clonotype is one. The germline gene is not matched at one end of the junction; a read error may be the cause. V usage is TRBV28 and J usage is TRBJ2-3; D gene unclear. The CDR3 extends over 14 amino acids. Germline loops: CDR1 MDHEN, CDR2 SYDVKM. The DNA of the CDR3 is TGTGTCAGCGTAGGTTCGGCGGCCGCAGATGCGCAGTATTTT. Its translation is CVSVGSAAADAQYF.

Regarding this clonotype: This likely traces to a read error, being one base from a far larger clone. The rearrangement uses TRBV5-3 and TRBJ2-1; D may be TRBD1 (6 bases). Being an ORF, TRBV5-3 has a function that is uncertain. Trimming cost V 8 bases and J 6 bases, with 15 bases left between them. CDR3 length: 13 amino acids. The CDR3 loop is CASSLGQCNEQFF. Here the CDR3 DNA reads TGTGCCAGCAGCCTCGGACAGTGCAATGAGCAGTTCTTC.

The J gene is TRBJ2-3, the V gene TRBV7-8; 14 bases are shared with TRBD2. This CDR3 region has 19 residues. Germline-derived CDR1 and CDR2 are SGHVS and FQNEAQ. J was trimmed by 1 base and V by 5 bases; bases with no gene match: 11. Here the CDR3 reads CASSRLAGTSGSGTDTQYF. The CDR3 DNA sequence: TGTGCCAGCAGCAGACTTGCCGGGACTAGCGGGAGTGGCACAGATACGCAGTATTTT.

This clonotype was recorded many times. This chain uses TRBV3-1 with TRBJ2-1; tentative D call: TRBD2 (6 bases). This CDR3 has 19 residues. The germline CDR1 and CDR2 sequences are LGHDT and YNNKEL (reference sequence). V dropped 3 bases and J dropped 1 base, with 22 bases sitting between them. CDR3 in amino acids: CASSHFLDYSYFSYNEQFF. The CDR3 coding sequence is TGTGCCAGCAGCCATTTTCTGGACTACTCTTATTTTTCCTACAATGAGCAGTTCTTC.

This clonotype was seen at least ten times. The chain links TRBV4-1 to TRBJ2-7; the match to TRBD1 covers 8 bases. This CDR3 comprises 14 residues. V gave up 3 bases and J gave up 3 bases; unmatched junction bases: 4. In germline, CDR1 is MGHRA, CDR2 YSYEKL. In nucleotides, the CDR3 is TGCGCCAGCAGCCACTCGACAGGGGACTACGAGCAGTACTTC. Protein product: CASSHSTGDYEQYF.

The gene calls are TRBV11-2 and TRBJ2-7, with 12 bases fitting TRBD2. Trimming took 4 bases from V and 6 from J; bases not matched to a gene: 13. Per germline, CDR1 SGHAT and CDR2 FQNNGV. There are 17 residues in the CDR3. The CDR3 sequence is CASSSPSGLAGPSEQYF. In DNA, the CDR3 is TGTGCCAGCAGCTCACCTTCGGGACTAGCGGGCCCCTCCGAGCAGTACTTC.

Comments on this clonotype: A far larger clone is one base from this, pointing to a likely read error. The rearrangement uses TRBV4-2 and TRBJ2-7, with no clear D. The germline gives CDR1 LGHNA, CDR2 YNFKEQ. CDR3 size: 16 residues. V lost 1 base and J lost 7, with 20 bases in between. In DNA form, the CDR3 reads TGTGCCAGCAGCCAAGCGGCCACCTCTTCCTACAATGAGCAGTACTTC. Its protein product is CASSQAATSSYNEQYF.

Of note for this clonotype: This is likely an artifact of a read error, given a far larger clone one base away. The chain links TRBV5-3 to TRBJ2-1; D is unresolved. TRBV5-3 is an open reading frame, and its role is uncertain. This CDR3 is 14 amino acids long. The CDR3 here is CASSLNVGAYEQFF. The CDR3 coding sequence is TGTGCCAGCAGCTTAAACGTCGGTGCCTACGAGCAGTTCTTC.

This chain links TRBV12-3 or TRBV12-4 with TRBJ1-1; D unclear. Trimming pared 3 bases from V and 4 bases from J, leaving 12 bases between. The CDR3 spans 14 residues. The CDR3 bases are TGTGCCAGCAGTTTCCCTCCGGTTGCCACTGAAGCTTTCTTT. Encoded protein: CASSFPPVATEAFF.